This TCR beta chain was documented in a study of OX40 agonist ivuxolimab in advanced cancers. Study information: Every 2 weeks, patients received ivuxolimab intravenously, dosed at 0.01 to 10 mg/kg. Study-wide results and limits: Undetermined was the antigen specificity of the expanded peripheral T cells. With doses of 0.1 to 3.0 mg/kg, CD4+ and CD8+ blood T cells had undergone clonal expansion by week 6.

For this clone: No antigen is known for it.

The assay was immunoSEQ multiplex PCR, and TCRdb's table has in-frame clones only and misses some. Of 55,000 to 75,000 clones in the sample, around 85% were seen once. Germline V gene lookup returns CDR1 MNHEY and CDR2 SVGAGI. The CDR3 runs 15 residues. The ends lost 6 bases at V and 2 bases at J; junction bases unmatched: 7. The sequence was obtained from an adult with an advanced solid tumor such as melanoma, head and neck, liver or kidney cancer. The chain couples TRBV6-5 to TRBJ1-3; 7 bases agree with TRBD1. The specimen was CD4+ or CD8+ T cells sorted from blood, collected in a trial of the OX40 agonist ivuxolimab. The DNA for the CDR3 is TGTGCCAGCAGATTAGGGACAGAACCTGGAAACACCATATATTTT. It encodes CASRLGTEPGNTIYF.